Following are 18 T cell receptor beta chains from one sample sequenced in a study of T cell repertoires in aging, cancer and after chemotherapy. Rearranged V-D-J TRB sequences were amplified with a mixed TRB-A/B primer pool. TCRdb used MiXCR to reprocess the multiplex PCR reads, holding one entry per CDR3 protein. The data hold around 3,000 distinct CDR3 sequences, with about a fifth observed a single time. Amplification of TCR beta used genomic DNA extracted from peripheral blood. Source material: blood. The receptors were gathered from a human donor with a blood cancer.

This clonotype is categorized as medium-sized. The J gene is TRBJ2-2, the V gene TRBV14; TRBD2 matches at 13 bases. The V gene end was trimmed by 3 bases and the J gene end by 9 bases; junction bases not matched to a gene: 7. Looked up from germline, CDR1 is SGHDN and CDR2 is FVKESK. This CDR3 is 16 amino acids long. The CDR3 DNA sequence: TGTGCCAGCAGCCAGACCGGGACTAGCGGGGTCTGGGAGCTGTTTTTT. Translating gives CASSQTGTSGVWELFF.

This clonotype is medium-sized in the sample. This sequence joins TRBV6-1 and TRBJ2-7, with 9 bases that match TRBD1. The V and J ends lost 4 bases and 1 base, in that order; junction bases with no gene match: 11. The CDR3 covers 17 residues. Germline V gene data show CDR1 as MNHNS and CDR2 as SASEGT. CDR3 DNA sequence: TGTGCCAGCAGTGTTGAGGGACAGGGTAATCCTTCCTACGAGCAGTACTTC. This translates into CASSVEGQGNPSYEQYF.

This clonotype qualifies as medium-sized (0.01 to 0.1%). This chain connects TRBV21-1 to TRBJ1-2. TRBV21-1 represents a pseudogene. The CDR3 sequence is 11 residues long. CDR3 in amino acids: CASSKSYGYTF. The CDR3 DNA sequence: TGTGCCAGCAGCAAATCCTATGGCTACACCTTC.

This clonotype was detected only a few times. The chain is built from TRBV28 and TRBJ2-6; 8 bases line up with TRBD1. The CDR3 extends over 19 amino acids. The J segment lost 0 bases and the V segment lost 1 base, leaving 8 bases of the junction unmatched. Germline CDR1 MDHEN, CDR2 SYDVKM. Written as DNA, the CDR3 is TGTGCCAGCAGTTTATCTGGACAGGGAAAGAGCTCTGGGGCCAACGTCCTGACTTTC. It specifies CASSLSGQGKSSGANVLTF.

Here the CDR3 reads CASSLVGRTEAFF. DNA for the CDR3: TGTGCCAGCAGCTTAGTGGGCAGGACTGAAGCTTTCTTT. V usage is TRBV11-3 and J usage is TRBJ1-1; D is unresolved. V shed 1 base and J shed 5 bases, with 8 bases lying between them. Germline CDR1 is SGHNT and CDR2 is YENEEA. CDR3 length: 13 residues.

This clonotype is categorized as medium-sized. V usage is TRBV7-2 and J usage is TRBJ2-2, with D unresolved. CDR1 and CDR2 from the germline V gene are SGHTA and FQGNSA. CDR3 size: 15 residues. V was clipped by 1 base and J by 2 bases, with 8 bases between them. CDR3 residues: CASSLGASNTGELFF. As DNA, the CDR3 is TGTGCCAGCAGCTTAGGGGCATCTAACACCGGGGAGCTGTTTTTT.

In its sample, this clonotype ranks as medium-sized. The rearrangement uses TRBV6-1 and TRBJ2-7; weak D call: TRBD1 (5 bases). This CDR3 has 13 amino acids. Trimming removed 6 bases at V and 0 bases at J, with 9 bases between. The germline gives CDR1 MNHNS, CDR2 SASEGT. The CDR3 DNA is TGTGCCAGCAGGGTAGACAGCTCCTACGAGCAGTACTTC. It encodes CASRVDSSYEQYF.

This clonotype was detected only a few times. This chain connects TRBV20-1 to TRBJ1-2, with D possibly TRBD1 on 6 matching bases. The CDR3 totals 10 residues. With 1 base removed from V and 10 bases from J, the gap between germline ends came to 7 bases. The V gene's germline CDR1 is DFQATT and CDR2 SNEGSKA (reference sequence). In DNA form, the CDR3 reads TGCAGTGCTAGAGGGGGGGCCTACACCTTC. It translates to CSARGGAYTF.

A remark on this clonotype: A read error may be the cause here, since a much bigger clone is one base away. The J gene is TRBJ2-1, the V gene TRBV7-4; 9 bases align to TRBD1. The closer fit of TRBJ2-7 to the DNA end suggests the J call may be wrong. CDR3 size: 15 residues. Germline assignment: CDR1 SGHVT and CDR2 SQSDAQ. This chain's CDR3 is CASSLETGGWNEQYF. The CDR3 DNA follows: TGTGCCAGCAGCTTGGAGACAGGGGGTTGGAATGAGCAGTACTTC.

This clonotype was seen more than once but under ten times. V gene TRBV19 combines with J gene TRBJ2-7; D is possibly TRBD1 (5 bases). CDR1 and CDR2 from the germline V gene are LNHDA and SQIVND (reference sequence). There are 12 residues in the CDR3. V lost 4 bases and J lost 3, with 7 bases in between. CDR3 residues: CASSKGHYEQYF. The CDR3 bases are TGTGCCAGTAGTAAAGGACACTACGAGCAGTACTTC.

The CDR3 loop is CAWSVLLEVNTEAFF. CDR3 sequence (DNA): TGTGCCTGGAGTGTACTTTTAGAGGTGAACACTGAAGCTTTCTTT. The chain recombines TRBV30 with TRBJ1-1; D gene ambiguous. Germline CDR1 and CDR2: GTSNPN and SVGIG (reference sequence). The CDR3 length is 15 residues. Deletions cut 0 bases from V and 0 bases from J, with 11 bases between.

Within the sample, this clonotype is medium-sized. This rearrangement joins TRBV5-4 to TRBJ2-7; 7 nucleotides match TRBD1. With 7 bases clipped from V and 6 bases from J, the junction kept 10 bases outside the gene matches. The CDR3 is 13 residues long. Per germline, CDR1 SGHNT and CDR2 YYREEE (reference sequence). In DNA form, the CDR3 reads TGTGCCAGCGCGCGACAGGGTTCTTTCGAGCAGTACTTC. This encodes CASARQGSFEQYF.

On this clonotype itself: Just one base apart from a much larger clone, this may be a read error. The V call is TRBV5-5, the J call TRBJ1-3; the D is unclear. Trimming stripped 5 bases from V and 1 base from J, with 13 bases between. Germline values: CDR1 SGHKS, CDR2 YYEKEE (reference sequence). The CDR3 is 15 amino acids. The CDR3 DNA follows: TGTGCCAGCAGATCTGCATGGAATTCTGGAAACACCATATATTTT. This codes for CASRSAWNSGNTIYF.

Points on this clonotype: A clone one base away is much larger, so this may be a read error. In nucleotides, the CDR3 is TGTGCCAGCAGTGAGGGGCGGGGGGGCGCAGATACGCAGTATTTT. Encoded protein: CASSEGRGGADTQYF. The chain carries TRBV6-4 and TRBJ2-3, with 9 bases that match TRBD2. Germline V gene lookup returns CDR1 MRHNA and CDR2 SNTAGT. The CDR3 contains 15 residues. With V trimmed by 3 bases and J by 4 bases, 5 bases remained unmatched.

In this sample, this clonotype turned up a few times. This rearrangement joins TRBV25-1 to TRBJ2-6, with 8 bases identical to TRBD1. The V gene's germline CDR1 is MGHDK and CDR2 SYGVNS. J gave up 0 bases and V 3 bases, and 4 bases lay outside the gene matches. This CDR3 region has 17 residues. CDR3 bases: TGTGCCAGCAGTGACACAGGGGGTCACTCTGGGGCCAACGTCCTGACTTTC. Protein: CASSDTGGHSGANVLTF.

Note on this clonotype: Compared with germline, one end of the junction differs, possibly owing to a read error. The rearrangement uses TRBV30 and TRBJ2-7; D ambiguous. CDR1 and CDR2 from the germline V gene are GTSNPN and SVGIG (reference sequence). The CDR3 totals 12 residues. The CDR3 sequence: CAWSKGSYEQYF. The CDR3 coding sequence is TGTGCCTGGAGTAAGGGTTCCTACGAGCAATACTTC. Full variable domain (missing parts from reference TRBV30 and TRBJ2-7): SQTIHQWPATLVQPVGSPLSLECTVEGTSNPNLYWYRQAAGRGLQLLFYSVGIGQISSEVPQNLSASRPQDRQFILSSKKLLLSDSGFYLCAWSKGSYEQYFGPGTRLTVT.

A remark on this clonotype: One base away lies a much larger clone, so this may be a sequencing read error. The chain has TRBV29-1 and TRBJ1-1; possible D gene TRBD1, 6 bases. Germline V gene lookup returns CDR1 SQVTM and CDR2 ANQGSEA. The CDR3 has 13 residues. With 7 bases removed from V and 2 bases from J, the gap between germline ends came to 14 bases. CDR3 coding DNA: TGCAGCGCCGCCCAGGGGTCCAACACTGAAGCTTTCTTT. Translated: CSAAQGSNTEAFF. Drawing the rest from reference TRBV29-1 and TRBJ1-1, the complete variable domain is SAVISQKPSRDICQRGTSLTIQCQVDSQVTMMFWYRQQPGQSLTLIATANQGSEATYESGFVIDKFPISRPNLTFSTLTVSNMSPEDSSIYLCSAAQGSNTEAFFGQGTRLTVV.

By proportion, this clonotype is medium-sized. This rearrangement joins TRBV29-1 to TRBJ1-1; 9 bases agree with TRBD1. CDR3 length: 13 residues. The germline V gene encodes CDR1 SQVTM and CDR2 ANQGSEA. The ends lost 5 bases at V and 6 bases at J; junction bases unmatched: 7. CDR3 in amino acids: CSVLQGAHAEAFF. The CDR3 DNA sequence: TGCAGCGTTCTACAGGGGGCTCATGCTGAAGCTTTCTTT.